Below, 26 T cell receptor beta chains from the same sample are listed, as sequenced in a study of blood T cell repertoires in COVID-19. TCRdb keeps only in-frame clones here, not all; method: immunoSEQ multiplex PCR. The repertoire includes fewer than 250,000 clones, more than 70% of them detected once, and 8.2% sits in the top ten. Sequenced input: peripheral blood. The source is a woman aged 45-59 years with acute or convalescent COVID-19.

The chain links TRBV28 to TRBJ2-1, with 7 nucleotides matching TRBD2. Per germline, CDR1 MDHEN and CDR2 SYDVKM. The J segment lost 6 bases and the V segment lost 3 bases, leaving 5 bases of the junction unmatched. This CDR3 comprises 14 residues. DNA for the CDR3: TGTGCCAGCAGTTTGGGGGGGACTGTCAATGAGCAGTTCTTC. This translates into CASSLGGTVNEQFF. The full variable domain, completed using reference TRBV28 and TRBJ2-1, is DVKVTQSSRYLVKRTGEKVFLECVQDMDHENMFWYRQDPGLGLRLIYFSYDVKMKEKGDIPEGYSVSREKKERFSLILESASTNQTSMYLCASSLGGTVNEQFFGPGTRLTVL.

This chain connects TRBV6-1 to TRBJ2-7; 13 bases are a match to TRBD2. The V gene end was trimmed by 3 bases and the J gene end by 5 bases; junction bases not matched to a gene: 1. CDR1 is MNHNS, CDR2 SASEGT, per germline. The CDR3 runs 14 residues. The CDR3 protein is CASSEGLAGNEQYF. The DNA for the CDR3 is TGTGCCAGCAGTGAGGGACTAGCGGGAAACGAGCAGTACTTC.

The rearrangement joins TRBV27 to TRBJ2-7; 8 bases line up with TRBD2. The CDR3 length is 14 residues. V trimming: 3 bases; J trimming: 2 bases; junction bases outside the gene matches: 3. Looked up from germline, CDR1 is MNHEY and CDR2 is SMNVEV (reference sequence). CDR3 amino acids: CASSFGGGPYEQYF. CDR3 sequence (DNA): TGTGCCAGCAGTTTCGGCGGGGGGCCCTACGAGCAGTACTTC.

The V call is TRBV7-9, the J call TRBJ2-5; 11 bases align to TRBD2. V trimming: 2 bases; J trimming: 4 bases; junction bases outside the gene matches: 12. Germline V gives CDR1 SEHNR, CDR2 FQNEAQ (reference sequence). This CDR3 is 18 amino acids long. The CDR3 loop is CASSLNLIAGGPGETQYF. The CDR3 region has the DNA TGTGCCAGCAGCTTAAACTTAATAGCGGGAGGGCCCGGAGAGACCCAGTACTTC.

The gene calls are TRBV30 and TRBJ2-1; TRBD2 agrees at 7 bases. The J segment lost 9 bases and the V segment lost 8 bases, leaving 7 bases of the junction unmatched. The CDR3 has 11 amino acids. Germline lookup yields CDR1 GTSNPN and CDR2 SVGIG (reference sequence). The CDR3: CAGGGPGEQFF. DNA of the CDR3: TGTGCCGGGGGAGGGCCGGGTGAGCAGTTCTTC. Supplemented by reference TRBV30 and TRBJ2-1, the full variable domain reads SQTIHQWPATLVQPVGSPLSLECTVEGTSNPNLYWYRQAAGRGLQLLFYSVGIGQISSEVPQNLSASRPQDRQFILSSKKLLLSDSGFYLCAGGGPGEQFFGPGTRLTVL.

V is TRBV10-1 and J is TRBJ2-3, with TRBD2 identical over 11 bases. V gave up 5 bases and J gave up 3 bases; unmatched junction bases: 10. From germline, CDR1 is WNHNN and CDR2 SYGVQD (reference sequence). The CDR3 is made up of 17 amino acids. The CDR3 nucleotides are TGCGCCAGCAGTACTAGCGGGAGAGGGGCCTGGACAGATACGCAGTATTTT. Translated, it gives CASSTSGRGAWTDTQYF.

The rearrangement links TRBV14 to TRBJ2-2; D perhaps matches TRBD2 (6 bases). Trimming took 4 bases from V and 1 from J, leaving 10 bases between them. The CDR3 is 15 residues long. Per germline, CDR1 SGHDN and CDR2 FVKESK. In DNA, the CDR3 is TGTGCCAGCAGCCGCGGCGGGGTGAACACCGGGGAGCTGTTTTTT. Translated: CASSRGGVNTGELFF.

The chain employs TRBV19 and TRBJ2-3; 11 bases are shared with TRBD2. Germline CDR1 LNHDA, CDR2 SQIVND (reference sequence). This CDR3 comprises 15 residues. V trimming: 6 bases; J trimming: 6 bases; junction bases outside the gene matches: 8. In DNA form, the CDR3 reads TGTGCCAGTAGACATAGCGGGAGGGCCTCGGATACGCAGTATTTT. Translation: CASRHSGRASDTQYF.

This clone appeared a few times. This sequence joins TRBV6-2 or TRBV6-3 and TRBJ1-3; possibly TRBD1 for D (5 bases). This CDR3 region has 16 residues. Per germline, CDR1 MNHEY and CDR2 SVGEGT. The V and J ends lost 2 bases and 4 bases respectively, with 15 bases between them. Written as DNA, the CDR3 is TGTGCCAGCAGTTACCGGAACTCAGGGAAAGGAAACACCATATATTTT. Protein product: CASSYRNSGKGNTIYF.

This chain connects TRBV12-5 to TRBJ2-2; 8 bases are shared with TRBD1. The V gene's germline CDR1 is LGHNT and CDR2 FRNRAP. V dropped 5 bases and J dropped 1; count of bases not matched to a gene: 12. CDR3 length: 18 residues. The CDR3 here is CASGLRDRPILNTGELFF. CDR3 nucleotides: TGTGCTAGTGGTCTCCGGGACAGGCCAATCTTGAACACCGGGGAGCTGTTTTTT.

This clone was observed a few times. This chain uses TRBV10-2 with TRBJ2-7; 9 bases are a match to TRBD2. The J segment lost 6 bases and the V segment lost 5 bases, leaving 5 bases of the junction unmatched. The CDR3 is 13 amino acids. Germline-derived CDR1 and CDR2 are WSHSY and SAAADI. In DNA, the CDR3 is TGCGCCAGCAGTAGGGGTAGCGGGAGCGAGCAGTACTTC. The encoded protein is CASSRGSGSEQYF.

This chain links TRBV6-5 with TRBJ2-7; TRBD1 is a possible D gene (6 bases). Germline CDR1 is MNHEY and CDR2 is SVGAGI. V was clipped by 6 bases and J by 4 bases, with 19 bases between them. This CDR3 has 15 amino acids. The CDR3 is CASRASLYREYEQYF. In DNA form, the CDR3 reads TGTGCCAGCAGGGCCTCTCTATACAGGGAGTACGAGCAGTACTTC.

J is TRBJ1-2 and V is TRBV6-5; 10 bases fit TRBD1. The CDR3 runs to 15 residues. The trim removed 6 bases at V and 4 bases at J, leaving 8 bases unmatched. Germline V lookup: CDR1 MNHEY, CDR2 SVGAGI. For the CDR3, the DNA is TGTGCCAGCAGGACAGGGGGCTCGTCGACCTATGGCTACACCTTC. Translating it yields CASRTGGSSTYGYTF.

This clone was seen a few times. The V call is TRBV6-5, the J call TRBJ1-2; TRBD1 aligns across 7 bases. V was clipped by 6 bases and J by 7 bases; unmatched bases: 8. Per germline, CDR1 MNHEY and CDR2 SVGAGI. There are 13 residues in the CDR3. CDR3 sequence (DNA): TGTGCCAGCAGAACTCAGGGGGATGCTGGCTACACCTTC. Its protein product is CASRTQGDAGYTF.

V gene TRBV9 combines with J gene TRBJ1-2; D uncertain. The CDR3 consists of 14 residues. V lost 3 bases and J 7 bases, leaving 16 bases between the germline ends. CDR1 is SGDLS, CDR2 YYNGEE, per germline. The CDR3 coding sequence is TGTGCCAGCAGCGCCGACGGAGGGTTTGGTGGCTACACCTTC. Protein: CASSADGGFGGYTF.

The chain employs TRBV3-1 (or the pseudogene TRBV3-2) and TRBJ2-2; tentatively, D is TRBD2 (6 bases). The CDR3 covers 16 residues. Germline CDR1 is LGHDT and CDR2 is YNNKEL (reference sequence). Trimming pared 4 bases from V and 2 bases from J, leaving 14 bases between. Written as DNA, the CDR3 is TGTGCCAGCAGCCTAGAAGGTACTAGCAACACCGGGGAGCTGTTTTTT. This translates into CASSLEGTSNTGELFF.

Concerning this clone: Germline is not matched at one junction end, which may reflect a read error. J is TRBJ2-3 and V is TRBV2; 9 positions agree with TRBD1. The CDR3 runs to 17 residues. Germline CDR1 is SNHLY and CDR2 is FYNNEI. Here the CDR3 DNA reads TGTGCCAGCAATGAAGTTGGACAGGGGACTAGCACAGATACGCAGTATTTT. This translates into CASNEVGQGTSTDTQYF.

This sequence joins TRBV10-3 and TRBJ2-7, with a possible D match to TRBD2 (5 bases). CDR1 ENHRY and CDR2 SYGVKD come from the germline V gene. CDR3 length: 14 residues. Deletions cut 6 bases from V and 4 bases from J, with 16 bases between. The CDR3 nucleotides read TGTGCCATCAGGGACGGACTTGATAATTACGAGCAGTACTTC. Amino acids: CAIRDGLDNYEQYF.

The gene calls are TRBV7-9 and TRBJ1-2; 9 positions agree with TRBD1. Germline loops: CDR1 SEHNR, CDR2 FQNEAQ (reference sequence). The CDR3 covers 17 residues. V was pared by 2 bases and J by 5 bases, with 12 bases of the junction left unmatched. In nucleotides, the CDR3 is TGTGCCAGCAGCTTAAAGGGGATACAGGGGGCGGTTTATGGCTACACCTTC. Its translation is CASSLKGIQGAVYGYTF.

J is TRBJ2-5 and V is TRBV7-9; TRBD2 is a possible D gene (5 bases). This CDR3 has 14 amino acids. Germline CDR1 SEHNR, CDR2 FQNEAQ (reference sequence). Trimming cost V 4 bases and J 2 bases, with 11 bases left between them. The CDR3 spells CASSSEGRQETQYF. CDR3 sequence (DNA): TGTGCCAGCAGCTCAGAGGGCCGACAAGAGACCCAGTACTTC.

This chain connects TRBV2 to TRBJ2-7; TRBD1 is a possible D gene (5 bases). V shed 5 bases and J shed 6 bases, with 17 bases lying between them. CDR3 length equals 14 residues. Per germline, CDR1 SNHLY and CDR2 FYNNEI. The CDR3 loop reads CASSLQPGQAEQYF. The CDR3 DNA sequence: TGTGCCAGCAGTCTCCAGCCTGGACAAGCCGAGCAGTACTTC.

V usage is TRBV20-1 and J usage is TRBJ1-1; 8 positions match TRBD1. Germline V gene sequence: CDR1 DFQATT, CDR2 SNEGSKA (reference sequence). The CDR3 is 14 residues long. V shed 3 bases, J shed 5 bases, and the junction held 8 bases outside the gene matches. DNA of the CDR3: TGCAGTGCTAGTCTTCACGGACAGGGTACTGAAGCTTTCTTT. Translating it yields CSASLHGQGTEAFF.

This chain uses TRBV3-1 (or the pseudogene TRBV3-2) with TRBJ2-7; TRBD1 agrees at 8 bases. This CDR3 is 15 amino acids long. The V gene end was trimmed by 1 base and the J gene end by 4 bases; junction bases not matched to a gene: 6. Germline values: CDR1 LGHDT, CDR2 YNNKEL (reference sequence). This CDR3 is CASSQGQGLAYEQYF. CDR3 DNA sequence: TGTGCCAGCAGCCAAGGACAGGGGTTGGCGTACGAGCAGTACTTC.

J is TRBJ2-7 and V is TRBV20-1; TRBD2 aligns across 8 bases. The V gene's germline CDR1 is DFQATT and CDR2 SNEGSKA (reference sequence). Trimming removed 3 bases from V and 2 bases from J; junction bases left unmatched: 3. The CDR3 is 13 amino acids. The DNA for the CDR3 is TGCAGTGCTAGTCTAGCGGGCACCTACGAGCAGTACTTC. It translates to CSASLAGTYEQYF.

The chain couples TRBV3-1 (or the pseudogene TRBV3-2) to TRBJ2-1; a weak D match, TRBD2 (6 bases). The germline V gene has CDR1 LGHDT and CDR2 YNNKEL (reference sequence). The CDR3 sequence is 16 residues long. V was cut by 1 base and J by 5 bases, with 15 bases left in between. The CDR3 reads CASSQGGRGGNNEQFF. The DNA of the CDR3 is TGTGCCAGCAGCCAAGGGGGCCGCGGAGGGAACAATGAGCAGTTCTTC.

The V call is TRBV19, the J call TRBJ2-1, with a possible D match to TRBD2 (5 bases). The V and J ends lost 5 bases and 0 bases respectively, with 14 bases between them. The germline V gene encodes CDR1 LNHDA and CDR2 SQIVND (reference sequence). CDR3 length: 16 amino acids. The CDR3 bases are TGTGCCAGTAGTCCCCGGATAGCGCGCTCCTACAATGAGCAGTTCTTC. It is translated as CASSPRIARSYNEQFF.